The rows below give T cell receptor beta chains drawn from one sample of a study of blood T cell repertoires in COVID-19. Profiled with immunoSEQ multiplex PCR; TCRdb holds only in-frame clones, not every one. The sample yields about 260,000 clones, 86% seen once. Sequencing was done on a sample of peripheral blood. These receptors were collected from a man between 18 and 29 years old with active or convalescent COVID-19. Each CDR3 is given with its conserved first and last residue. The D gene is left open where the match is weak. Not all rows give a size; the values are once, few, many and, for expanded clones, a class.

j_call: TRBJ2-7
v_call: TRBV27
d_call: -
clone_size: once
cdr3_aa: CASSLTGPYEQYF
cdr3_nt: TGTGCCAGCAGTTTAACAGGGCCTTACGAGCAGTACTTC

j_call: TRBJ2-7
v_call: TRBV5-1
d_call: -
clone_size: once
cdr3_aa: CASSTAAGSYEQYF
cdr3_nt: TGCGCCAGCAGCACGGCAGCAGGGTCCTACGAGCAGTACTTC

j_call: TRBJ2-2
v_call: TRBV5-1
d_call: TRBD1
clone_size: -
cdr3_aa: CASSLEGGARTGELFF
cdr3_nt: TGCGCCAGCAGCTTGGAAGGGGGCGCGAGGACCGGGGAGCTGTTTTTT

j_call: TRBJ2-7
v_call: TRBV11-2
d_call: TRBD1
clone_size: -
cdr3_aa: CASSPIDRVLYEQYF
cdr3_nt: TGTGCCAGCAGCCCCATCGACAGGGTCCTTTACGAGCAGTACTTC

j_call: TRBJ1-5
v_call: TRBV5-1
d_call: -
clone_size: -
cdr3_aa: CASSLSPLRNQPQHF
cdr3_nt: TGCGCCAGCAGCCTAAGTCCCCTCCGCAATCAGCCCCAGCATTTT

j_call: TRBJ1-5
v_call: TRBV6-5
d_call: TRBD1
clone_size: -
cdr3_aa: CASSVDRGGDQPQHF
cdr3_nt: TGTGCCAGCAGCGTCGACAGGGGAGGAGATCAGCCCCAGCATTTT

j_call: TRBJ2-7
v_call: TRBV6-5
d_call: TRBD2
clone_size: once
cdr3_aa: CASSPGLDREQYF
cdr3_nt: TGTGCCAGCAGTCCAGGACTAGATCGCGAGCAGTACTTC

j_call: TRBJ2-3
v_call: TRBV27
d_call: -
clone_size: -
cdr3_aa: CASSFQGTDTQYF
cdr3_nt: TGTGCCAGCAGTTTTCAGGGCACAGATACGCAGTATTTT

j_call: TRBJ2-3
v_call: TRBV11-2
d_call: -
clone_size: -
cdr3_aa: CASRGADTQYF
cdr3_nt: TGTGCCAGCAGGGGAGCGGATACGCAGTATTTT

j_call: TRBJ1-5
v_call: TRBV6-5
d_call: TRBD1
clone_size: -
cdr3_aa: CASGSTGGVQPQHF
cdr3_nt: TGTGCCAGCGGATCGACAGGGGGTGTTCAGCCCCAGCATTTT

j_call: TRBJ2-5
v_call: TRBV6-4
d_call: TRBD2
clone_size: -
cdr3_aa: CASSPGLAAQETQYF
cdr3_nt: TGTGCCAGCAGTCCGGGACTAGCGGCCCAAGAGACCCAGTACTTC

j_call: TRBJ1-5
v_call: TRBV12-3/TRBV12-4
d_call: -
clone_size: once
cdr3_aa: CASSKNSNQPQHF
cdr3_nt: TGTGCCAGCAGCAAAAATAGCAATCAGCCCCAGCATTTT

j_call: TRBJ1-4
v_call: TRBV3-1/TRBV3-2
d_call: TRBD1
clone_size: -
cdr3_aa: CASRGTANEKLFF
cdr3_nt: TGTGCCAGCCGCGGGACAGCTAATGAAAAACTGTTTTTT

j_call: TRBJ2-7
v_call: TRBV12-2
d_call: -
clone_size: -
cdr3_aa: CASRLGARGSSYEQYF
cdr3_nt: TGTGCAAGTCGCTTAGGAGCACGGGGAAGCTCCTACGAGCAGTACTTC

j_call: TRBJ1-1
v_call: TRBV4-2
d_call: TRBD1
clone_size: -
cdr3_aa: CASSQGLGQGGFTEAFF
cdr3_nt: TGTGCCAGCAGCCAAGGGTTGGGACAGGGGGGTTTCACTGAAGCTTTCTTT

j_call: TRBJ2-5
v_call: TRBV9
d_call: TRBD2
clone_size: -
cdr3_aa: CASSSIAGHAQTQYF
cdr3_nt: TGTGCCAGCAGCTCCATAGCGGGACACGCCCAGACCCAGTACTTC

j_call: TRBJ2-7
v_call: TRBV5-6
d_call: -
clone_size: -
cdr3_aa: CASSFWGSSTYEQYF
cdr3_nt: TGTGCCAGCAGCTTTTGGGGCAGTTCGACCTACGAGCAGTACTTC

j_call: TRBJ1-4
v_call: TRBV5-5
d_call: -
clone_size: -
cdr3_aa: CASSFAGAANEKLFF
cdr3_nt: TGTGCCAGCAGCTTCGCGGGGGCGGCTAATGAAAAACTGTTTTTT

j_call: TRBJ2-5
v_call: TRBV11-2
d_call: -
clone_size: -
cdr3_aa: CASSLRTETQETQYF
cdr3_nt: TGTGCCAGCAGCTTACGGACAGAGACCCAAGAGACCCAGTACTTC

j_call: TRBJ1-6
v_call: TRBV30
d_call: -
clone_size: -
cdr3_aa: CAWSVLSPLHF
cdr3_nt: TGTGCCTGGAGTGTACTCTCACCCCTCCACTTT

j_call: TRBJ2-5
v_call: TRBV28
d_call: -
clone_size: -
cdr3_aa: CASRELKTDQETQYF
cdr3_nt: TGTGCCAGCAGGGAGCTGAAGACAGACCAAGAGACCCAGTACTTC

j_call: TRBJ1-4
v_call: TRBV5-1
d_call: -
clone_size: -
cdr3_aa: CASSIRGVASEKLFF
cdr3_nt: TGCGCCAGCAGCATCCGCGGGGTGGCTTCTGAAAAACTGTTTTTT

j_call: TRBJ1-1
v_call: TRBV9
d_call: -
clone_size: once
cdr3_aa: CASSPDVRAEAFF
cdr3_nt: TGTGCCAGCAGCCCGGACGTGCGGGCTGAAGCTTTCTTT

j_call: TRBJ2-7
v_call: TRBV4-1
d_call: -
clone_size: -
cdr3_aa: CASSRDRDNYEQYF
cdr3_nt: TGCGCCAGCAGCCGTGATAGGGACAACTACGAGCAGTACTTC

j_call: TRBJ1-3
v_call: TRBV6-2/TRBV6-3
d_call: -
clone_size: -
cdr3_aa: CASSGDIGGNTIYF
cdr3_nt: TGTGCCAGCAGTGGTGACATCGGCGGAAACACCATATATTTT

j_call: TRBJ1-1
v_call: TRBV28
d_call: -
clone_size: -
cdr3_aa: CASSLTWGPNTEAFF
cdr3_nt: TGTGCCAGCAGTTTAACTTGGGGGCCGAACACTGAAGCTTTCTTT

j_call: TRBJ1-6
v_call: TRBV6-2/TRBV6-3
d_call: -
clone_size: -
cdr3_aa: CTSSRLGSSYNSPLHF
cdr3_nt: TGTACCAGCAGTCGGTTGGGGAGCTCCTATAATTCACCCCTCCACTTT

j_call: TRBJ2-7
v_call: TRBV24-1
d_call: TRBD2
clone_size: -
cdr3_aa: CATSDLRAGEQYF
cdr3_nt: TGTGCCACCAGTGATTTGCGAGCGGGAGAGCAGTACTTC

j_call: TRBJ1-3
v_call: TRBV13
d_call: -
clone_size: -
cdr3_aa: CASSVRYSGNTIYF
cdr3_nt: TGTGCCAGCAGCGTCAGGTACTCTGGAAACACCATATATTTT

j_call: TRBJ2-1
v_call: TRBV24-1
d_call: TRBD1
clone_size: -
cdr3_aa: CATSPGQGANEQFF
cdr3_nt: TGTGCCACTAGCCCGGGACAGGGGGCCAATGAGCAGTTCTTC

j_call: TRBJ2-2
v_call: TRBV6-7
d_call: TRBD1
clone_size: -
cdr3_aa: CAVTEGRGQGFTGELFF
cdr3_nt: TGTGCCGTCACCGAAGGACGGGGACAGGGATTTACCGGGGAGCTGTTTTTT

j_call: TRBJ2-7
v_call: TRBV3-1/TRBV3-2
d_call: TRBD1
clone_size: few
cdr3_aa: CASSQGPQGAHEQYF
cdr3_nt: TGTGCCAGCAGCCAAGGACCACAGGGGGCCCACGAGCAGTACTTC

j_call: TRBJ1-3
v_call: TRBV28
d_call: TRBD1
clone_size: -
cdr3_aa: CASREGGHLSGNTIYF
cdr3_nt: TGTGCCAGCAGGGAAGGGGGCCACCTCTCTGGAAACACCATATATTTT

j_call: TRBJ1-2
v_call: TRBV30
d_call: TRBD1
clone_size: -
cdr3_aa: CAWRHEGQHGYTF
cdr3_nt: TGTGCCTGGAGACACGAGGGACAGCATGGCTACACCTTC

j_call: TRBJ1-5
v_call: TRBV4-1
d_call: TRBD1
clone_size: few
cdr3_aa: CASSQTPGQGNQPQHF
cdr3_nt: TGCGCCAGCAGCCAAACCCCGGGACAGGGCAATCAGCCCCAGCATTTT

j_call: TRBJ2-7
v_call: TRBV5-1
d_call: -
clone_size: -
cdr3_aa: CASSPAGDTYEQYF
cdr3_nt: TGCGCCAGCAGCCCAGCCGGGGACACCTACGAGCAGTACTTC